The 10 T cell receptor beta chains presented below share a single source sample, sequenced in a study of persistence of HIV-infected CD4 T cells. Their antigen targets remain unknown. This was the immunoSEQ version 4 assay in survey mode. Sequencing used immunoSEQ multiplex PCR; TCRdb keeps in-frame clones, though not all of them. The sample holds 25,000 to 30,000 clones, roughly 78% seen once. The stimulus was lysate of CMV-infected fibroblasts, around 10 ug/mL. Memory cells lacking CD40L and CD69 with high CD45RO were sorted. The sample here was CD4+ T cells sorted from PBMCs after approximately 20-hour stimulation, taken from a patient who received antiretroviral therapy. The receptors shown here come from an adult man with HIV who was CMV-seropositive.

The chain has TRBV9 and TRBJ1-3, with unresolved D. Germline CDR1 reads SGDLS; CDR2 reads YYNGEE. Deletions cut 0 bases from V and 2 bases from J, with 12 bases between. The CDR3 length is 16 residues. The CDR3 DNA follows: TGTGCCAGCAGCGTAGGTTCCGAGGCTACTGGAAACACCATATATTTT. Translating gives CASSVGSEATGNTIYF.

The gene calls are TRBV6-5 and TRBJ1-5; TRBD1 agrees at 10 bases. The V gene's germline CDR1 is MNHEY and CDR2 SVGAGI. The CDR3 runs to 15 residues. J gave up 7 bases and V 1 base, and 4 bases lay outside the gene matches. The DNA of the CDR3 is TGTGCCAGCAGTTACTTCCGGGACAGGGGCCAGCCCCAGCATTTT. Amino acid sequence: CASSYFRDRGQPQHF.

This chain joins TRBV28 and TRBJ2-7, with 8 nucleotides matching TRBD1. The CDR3 totals 16 residues. CDR1 is MDHEN, CDR2 SYDVKM, per germline. V shed 5 bases, J shed 6 bases, and the junction held 15 bases outside the gene matches. The CDR3, as DNA: TGTGCCAGCAGTCCCCCCCCGAACAGGGGGAAAAGCGAGCAGTACTTC. The encoded protein is CASSPPPNRGKSEQYF.

The chain uses TRBV30 and TRBJ2-7, with 7 bases lining up with TRBD1. Looked up from germline, CDR1 is GTSNPN and CDR2 is SVGIG (reference sequence). The CDR3 contains 15 residues. V shed 1 base and J 6 bases; nucleotides not matched to a gene: 12. The CDR3 DNA reads TGTGCCTGGAGTGCTCAGGGGGTGGGATCGTCCGAGCAGTACTTC. Its protein is CAWSAQGVGSSEQYF.

The chain combines TRBV19 with TRBJ1-5; 9 nucleotides line up with TRBD1. V shed 2 bases and J 7 bases; nucleotides not matched to a gene: 6. From germline, CDR1 is LNHDA and CDR2 SQIVND (reference sequence). The CDR3 contains 15 residues. The CDR3 DNA reads as TGTGCCAGTAGTATAAAAACAGGGGGCTGGCAGCCCCAGCATTTT. The encoded protein is CASSIKTGGWQPQHF.

The V call is TRBV4-1, the J call TRBJ1-1; TRBD1 might be the D (6 bases). The germline CDR1 and CDR2 sequences are MGHRA and YSYEKL. The CDR3 spans 14 residues. Trimming removed 2 bases at V and 3 bases at J, with 10 bases between. The CDR3 bases are TGCGCCAGCAGCCAACCACAGGGTTACACTGAAGCTTTCTTT. This gives the protein CASSQPQGYTEAFF.

The V call is TRBV5-1, the J call TRBJ2-1; perhaps D is TRBD1 or TRBD2 (5 bases each). Looked up from germline, CDR1 is SGHRS and CDR2 is YFSETQ. The CDR3 runs to 17 residues. V lost 4 bases, J lost 1 base, and 18 bases lay in between. CDR3 sequence (DNA): TGCGCCAGCAGCAGGCTCTCCGGGACGCGGTCCTACAATGAGCAGTTCTTC. The encoded protein is CASSRLSGTRSYNEQFF.

The V gene is TRBV23-1, the J gene TRBJ1-5; no definite D call. TRBV23-1 is sorted into the ORF group, with uncertain function. The V gene lost 6 bases and the J gene lost 8 bases, with 8 bases spanning the gap. CDR3 size: 11 residues. The CDR3 region is CASSPAKPQHF. In nucleotides, the CDR3 is TGCGCCAGCAGCCCGGCCAAGCCCCAGCATTTT.

This chain links TRBV3-1 (or the pseudogene TRBV3-2) with TRBJ2-1; no clear D gene. Trimming took off 3 bases at V and 3 bases at J, with 6 bases between the two ends. The CDR3 has 13 residues. The germline V gene encodes CDR1 LGHDT and CDR2 YNNKEL (reference sequence). As DNA, the CDR3 is TGTGCCAGCAGCCACTTCGGCTACAATGAGCAGTTCTTC. It specifies CASSHFGYNEQFF.

The rearrangement joins TRBV18 to TRBJ1-4; D gene uncertain. The germline gives CDR1 KGHSH, CDR2 LQKENI. There are 14 residues in the CDR3. V was shortened by 5 bases and J by 5 bases, with 12 bases between the two germline ends. The CDR3 spells CASSTGQANEKLFF. The CDR3 DNA follows: TGTGCCAGCTCAACCGGGCAGGCGAATGAAAAACTGTTTTTT.